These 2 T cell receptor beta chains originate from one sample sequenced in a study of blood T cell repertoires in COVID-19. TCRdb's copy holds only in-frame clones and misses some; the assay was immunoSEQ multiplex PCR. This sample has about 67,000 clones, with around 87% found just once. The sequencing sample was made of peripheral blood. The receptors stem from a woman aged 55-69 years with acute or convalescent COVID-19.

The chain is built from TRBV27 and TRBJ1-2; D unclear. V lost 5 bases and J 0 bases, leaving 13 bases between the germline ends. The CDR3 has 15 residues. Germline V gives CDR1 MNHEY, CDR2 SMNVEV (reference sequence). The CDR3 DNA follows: TGTGCCAGCAGTCCCCGGGGAACCCCTAACTATGGCTACACCTTC. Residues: CASSPRGTPNYGYTF.

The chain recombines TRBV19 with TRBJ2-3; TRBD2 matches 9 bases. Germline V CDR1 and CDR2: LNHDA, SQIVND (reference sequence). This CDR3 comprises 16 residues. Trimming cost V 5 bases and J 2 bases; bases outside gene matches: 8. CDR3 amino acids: CASSPLAGGNTDTQYF. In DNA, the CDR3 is TGTGCCAGTAGTCCCCTGGCGGGGGGGAACACAGATACGCAGTATTTT.